Each of the 2 T cell receptor beta chains below was sequenced from the same sample in a study of blood T cell repertoires in COVID-19 (dated by TCRdb to the early 2020s). Library method: the immunoSEQ multiplex PCR assay. TCRdb retrieved this table from immuneACCESS and kept in-frame rearrangements only. Not all clones are present; in checked studies, unresolved V genes account for under half, and no reason is known for the remainder. The sample profile shows over 85,000 clones; approximately 89% of them were found once. The top ten clonotypes cover 7% to 9% of the sample. The material sequenced was peripheral blood. The receptors were sampled from a human donor with acute or convalescent COVID-19. The donor label of this sample is uncertain.

This clone was detected only a few times. J is TRBJ2-7 and V is TRBV30, with TRBD2 identical over 8 bases. The CDR3 length is 14 residues. Germline loops: CDR1 GTSNPN, CDR2 SVGIG (reference sequence). V lost 3 bases and J lost 2; bases outside the gene matches: 6. As DNA, the CDR3 is TGTGCCTGGAGCCGGGGGCGGGGGGCCTACGAGCAGTACTTC. The encoded protein is CAWSRGRGAYEQYF.

The chain recombines TRBV5-1 with TRBJ1-1; D may be TRBD1 (6 bases). The CDR3 spans 14 residues. Germline CDR1 reads SGHRS; CDR2 reads YFSETQ. V lost 3 bases and J lost 3, with 12 bases in between. For the CDR3, the DNA is TGCGCCAGCAGCTCGCCGCCAGGGGACACTGAAGCTTTCTTT. Translated, it gives CASSSPPGDTEAFF.